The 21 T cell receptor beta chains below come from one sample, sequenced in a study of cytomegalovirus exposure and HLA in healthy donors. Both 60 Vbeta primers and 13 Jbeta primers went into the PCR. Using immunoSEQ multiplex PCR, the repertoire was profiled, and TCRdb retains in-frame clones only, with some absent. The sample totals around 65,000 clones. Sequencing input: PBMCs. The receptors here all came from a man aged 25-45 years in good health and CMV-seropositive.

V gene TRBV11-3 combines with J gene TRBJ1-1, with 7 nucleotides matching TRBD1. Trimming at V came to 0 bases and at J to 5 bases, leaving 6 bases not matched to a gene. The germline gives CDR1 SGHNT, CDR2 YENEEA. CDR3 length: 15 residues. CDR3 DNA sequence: TGTGCCAGCAGCTTAGAAGAGGGGGCGCGAACTGAAGCTTTCTTT. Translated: CASSLEEGARTEAFF.

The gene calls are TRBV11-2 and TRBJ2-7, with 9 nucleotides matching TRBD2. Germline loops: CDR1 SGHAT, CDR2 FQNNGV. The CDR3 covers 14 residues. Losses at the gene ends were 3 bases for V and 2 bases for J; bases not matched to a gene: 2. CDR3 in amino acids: CASSLPSGTYEQYF. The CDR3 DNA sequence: TGTGCCAGCAGCTTGCCTAGCGGGACCTACGAGCAGTACTTC.

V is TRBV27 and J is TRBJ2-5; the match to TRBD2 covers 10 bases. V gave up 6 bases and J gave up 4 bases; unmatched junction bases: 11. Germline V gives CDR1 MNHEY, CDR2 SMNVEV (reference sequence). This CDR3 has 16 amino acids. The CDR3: CASRASGSIFRETQYF. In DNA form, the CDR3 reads TGTGCCAGCAGAGCTAGCGGGAGCATCTTTAGAGAGACCCAGTACTTC.

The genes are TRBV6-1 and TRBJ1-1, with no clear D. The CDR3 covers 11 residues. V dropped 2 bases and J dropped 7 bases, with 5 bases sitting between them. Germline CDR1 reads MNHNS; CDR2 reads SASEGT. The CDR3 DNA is TGTGCCAGCAGTGAAAGACTTGAAGCTTTCTTT. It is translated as CASSERLEAFF.

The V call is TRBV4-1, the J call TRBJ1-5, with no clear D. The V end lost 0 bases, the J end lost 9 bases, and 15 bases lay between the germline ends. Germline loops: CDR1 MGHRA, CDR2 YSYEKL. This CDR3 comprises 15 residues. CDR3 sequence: CASSQDQELVTPQHF. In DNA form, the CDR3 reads TGCGCCAGCAGCCAAGATCAGGAACTTGTGACGCCCCAGCATTTT.

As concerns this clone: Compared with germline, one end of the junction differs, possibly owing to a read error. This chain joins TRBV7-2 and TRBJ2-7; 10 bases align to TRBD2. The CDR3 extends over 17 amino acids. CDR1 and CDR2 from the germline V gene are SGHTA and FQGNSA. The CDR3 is CASSVAGGPRPNYEQYF. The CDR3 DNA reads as TGTGCCAGCAGCGTAGCGGGGGGACCCAGGCCGAACTACGAGCAGTACTTC.

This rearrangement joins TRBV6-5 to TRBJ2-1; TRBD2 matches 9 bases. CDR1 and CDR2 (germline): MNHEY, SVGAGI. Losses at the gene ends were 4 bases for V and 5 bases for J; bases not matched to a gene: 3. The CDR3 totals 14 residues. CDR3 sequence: CASSLSGGNNEQFF. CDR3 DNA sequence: TGTGCCAGCAGTTTAAGCGGGGGGAACAATGAGCAGTTCTTC.

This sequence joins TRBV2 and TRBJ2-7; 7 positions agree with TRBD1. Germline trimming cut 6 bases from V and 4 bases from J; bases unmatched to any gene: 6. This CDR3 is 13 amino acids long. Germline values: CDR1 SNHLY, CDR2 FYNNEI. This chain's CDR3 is CASRGDRAYEQYF. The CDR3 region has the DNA TGTGCCAGCAGGGGAGACAGGGCTTACGAGCAGTACTTC.

CDR3 coding DNA: TGTGCCAGCAGCGTCAGTAGTCACCCGCAGGGGGCTTGGAATGAGCAGTTCTTC. Its translation: CASSVSSHPQGAWNEQFF. The V and J genes are TRBV9 and TRBJ2-1; 8 bases align to TRBD1. Looked up from germline, CDR1 is SGDLS and CDR2 is YYNGEE. The CDR3 covers 18 residues. V lost 2 bases to trimming and J lost 7 bases; unmatched junction nucleotides: 17.

CDR3 DNA sequence: TGCGCCAGCAGCTACGGACAGGCTTCCGACAATGAGCAGTTCTTC. It specifies CASSYGQASDNEQFF. The V and J genes are TRBV5-1 and TRBJ2-1; 7 bases align to TRBD1. Per the germline V gene, CDR1 is SGHRS and CDR2 is YFSETQ. This CDR3 region has 15 residues. J gave up 5 bases and V 3 bases, and 8 bases lay outside the gene matches.

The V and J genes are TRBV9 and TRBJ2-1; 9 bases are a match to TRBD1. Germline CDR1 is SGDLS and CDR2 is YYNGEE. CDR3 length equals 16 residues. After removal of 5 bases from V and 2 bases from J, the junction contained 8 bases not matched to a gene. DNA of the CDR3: TGTGCCAGCAGTCAAACCGGGACAGGGACCTACAATGAGCAGTTCTTC. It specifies CASSQTGTGTYNEQFF.

CDR3 sequence: CASDRGQGENGANVLTF. Here the CDR3 DNA reads TGTGCCAGCGACAGAGGGCAGGGGGAGAATGGGGCCAACGTCCTGACTTTC. The rearrangement links TRBV5-6 to TRBJ2-6; 7 bases align to TRBD1. The trim removed 7 bases at V and 3 bases at J, leaving 13 bases unmatched. Germline lookup yields CDR1 SGHDT and CDR2 YYEEEE. The CDR3 is 17 residues long.

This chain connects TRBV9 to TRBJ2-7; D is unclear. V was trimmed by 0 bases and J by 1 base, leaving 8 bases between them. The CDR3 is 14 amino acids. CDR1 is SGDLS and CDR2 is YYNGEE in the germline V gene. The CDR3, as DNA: TGTGCCAGCAGCGTAGTACTACCGTCCTACGAGCAGTACTTC. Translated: CASSVVLPSYEQYF.

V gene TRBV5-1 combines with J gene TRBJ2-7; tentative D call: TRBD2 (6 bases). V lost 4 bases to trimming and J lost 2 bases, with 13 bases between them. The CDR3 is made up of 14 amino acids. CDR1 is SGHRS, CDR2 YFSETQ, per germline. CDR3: CASSMRDVAYEQYF. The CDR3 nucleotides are TGCGCCAGCAGCATGCGGGACGTTGCCTACGAGCAGTACTTC.

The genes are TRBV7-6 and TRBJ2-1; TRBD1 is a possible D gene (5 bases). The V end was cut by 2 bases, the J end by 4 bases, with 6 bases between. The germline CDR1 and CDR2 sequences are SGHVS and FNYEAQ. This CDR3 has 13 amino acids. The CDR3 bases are TGTGCCAGCAGCTTACAGGGATACAATGAGCAGTTCTTC. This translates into CASSLQGYNEQFF.

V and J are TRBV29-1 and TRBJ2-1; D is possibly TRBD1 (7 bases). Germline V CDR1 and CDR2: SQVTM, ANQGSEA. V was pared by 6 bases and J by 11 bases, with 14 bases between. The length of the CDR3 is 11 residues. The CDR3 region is CSVRRGPQQFF. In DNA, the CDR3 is TGCAGCGTACGGAGGGGGCCACAGCAGTTCTTC.

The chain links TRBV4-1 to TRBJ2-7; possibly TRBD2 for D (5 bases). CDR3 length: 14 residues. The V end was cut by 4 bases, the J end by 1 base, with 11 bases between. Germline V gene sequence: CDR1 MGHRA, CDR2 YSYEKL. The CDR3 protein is CASSPSPGSYEQYF. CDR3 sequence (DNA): TGCGCCAGCAGCCCTTCCCCGGGATCCTACGAGCAGTACTTC.

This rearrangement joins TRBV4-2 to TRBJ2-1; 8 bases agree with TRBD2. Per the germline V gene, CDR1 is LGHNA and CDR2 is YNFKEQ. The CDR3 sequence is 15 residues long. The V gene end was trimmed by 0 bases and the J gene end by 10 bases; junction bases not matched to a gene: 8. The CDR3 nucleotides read TGTGCCAGCAGCCAAGAGGCAGCGGGAGCCCGGGAGCAGTTCTTC. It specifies CASSQEAAGAREQFF.

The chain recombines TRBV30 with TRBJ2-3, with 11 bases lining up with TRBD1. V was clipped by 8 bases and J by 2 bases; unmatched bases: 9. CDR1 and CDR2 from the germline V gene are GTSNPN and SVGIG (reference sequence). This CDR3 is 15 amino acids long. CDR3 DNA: TGTGCCGGGGGACAGGGGGTTGCGTTCACAGATACGCAGTATTTT. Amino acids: CAGGQGVAFTDTQYF.

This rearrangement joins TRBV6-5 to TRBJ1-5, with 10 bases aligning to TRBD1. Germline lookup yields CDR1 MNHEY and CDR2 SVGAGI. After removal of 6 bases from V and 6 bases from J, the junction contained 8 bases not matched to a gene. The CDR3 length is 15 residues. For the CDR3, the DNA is TGTGCCAGCAGCCCCGGACAGGGGGTAGTTCAGCCCCAGCATTTT. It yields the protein CASSPGQGVVQPQHF.

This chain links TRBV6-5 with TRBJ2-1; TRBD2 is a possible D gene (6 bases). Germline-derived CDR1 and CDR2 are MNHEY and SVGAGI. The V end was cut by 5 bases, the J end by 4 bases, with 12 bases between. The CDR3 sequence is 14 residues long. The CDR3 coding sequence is TGTGCCAGCAGTCAACCGGGACTTTACAATGAGCAGTTCTTC. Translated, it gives CASSQPGLYNEQFF.